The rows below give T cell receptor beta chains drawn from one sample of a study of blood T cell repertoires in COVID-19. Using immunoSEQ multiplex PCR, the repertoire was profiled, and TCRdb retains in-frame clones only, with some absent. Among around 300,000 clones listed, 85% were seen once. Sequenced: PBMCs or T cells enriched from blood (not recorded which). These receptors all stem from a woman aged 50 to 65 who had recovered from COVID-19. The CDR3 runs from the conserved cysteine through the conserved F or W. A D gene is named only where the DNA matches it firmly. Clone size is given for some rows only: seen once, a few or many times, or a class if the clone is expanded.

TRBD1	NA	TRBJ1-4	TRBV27	CASSGQGGEKLFF	TGTGCCAGCAGTGGACAGGGAGGGGAAAAACTGTTTTTT
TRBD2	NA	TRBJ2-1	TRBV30	CAWSRGLALINEQFF	TGTGCCTGGTCGAGGGGACTAGCTTTGATTAATGAGCAGTTCTTC
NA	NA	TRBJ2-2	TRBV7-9	CASTRNRDGELFF	TGTGCCAGCACCCGTAACCGGGACGGGGAGCTGTTTTTT
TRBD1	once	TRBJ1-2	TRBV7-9	CASSSAYLGQGNKIYGYTF	TGTGCCAGCAGCTCCGCATACTTGGGACAGGGGAACAAGATCTATGGCTACACCTTC
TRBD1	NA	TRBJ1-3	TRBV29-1	CSVEGTGAVNTIYF	TGCAGCGTTGAAGGTACAGGGGCTGTAAACACCATATATTTT
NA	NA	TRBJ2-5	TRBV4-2	CASSQEEGSFVGETQYF	TGTGCCAGCAGCCAAGAGGAGGGGTCTTTCGTAGGAGAGACCCAGTACTTC
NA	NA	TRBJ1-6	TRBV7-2	CASSFGQSNSPLHF	TGTGCCAGCAGCTTCGGACAGTCAAATTCACCCCTCCACTTT
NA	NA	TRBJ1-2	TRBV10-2	CASSEDRQALYGYTF	TGCGCCAGCAGTGAGGATCGACAGGCACTCTATGGCTACACCTTC
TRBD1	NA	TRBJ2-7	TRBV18	CASSPRGTGYEGVASYEQYF	TGTGCCAGCTCACCACGGGGGACAGGGTATGAAGGCGTAGCCTCCTACGAGCAGTACTTC
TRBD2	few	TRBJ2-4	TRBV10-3	CAISESTGLAGGSKNIQYF	TGTGCCATCAGTGAGTCGACGGGACTAGCGGGGGGAAGCAAAAACATTCAGTACTTC
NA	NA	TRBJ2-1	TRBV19	CASSVPNYNEQFF	TGTGCCAGTAGTGTCCCTAACTACAATGAGCAGTTCTTC
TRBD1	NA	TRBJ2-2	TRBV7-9	CASSRRQGQGGELFF	TGTGCCAGCAGCCGAAGACAGGGGCAGGGCGGGGAGCTGTTTTTT
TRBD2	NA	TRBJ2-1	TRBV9	CASSVDRGVAGKYNEQFF	TGTGCCAGCAGCGTAGACCGGGGAGTAGCGGGGAAATACAATGAGCAGTTCTTC
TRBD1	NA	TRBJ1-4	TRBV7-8	CASSREGTGNEKLFF	TGTGCCAGCAGCCGAGAAGGGACAGGGAATGAAAAACTGTTTTTT
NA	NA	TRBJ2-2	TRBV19	CASSIGYSVNTGELFF	TGTGCCAGTAGTATAGGTTACTCGGTTAACACCGGGGAGCTGTTTTTT
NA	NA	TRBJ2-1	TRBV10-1	CASSGQGLAGNNEQFF	TGCGCCAGCAGTGGACAGGGGCTAGCGGGAAACAATGAGCAGTTCTTC
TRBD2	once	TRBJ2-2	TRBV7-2	CASSFGEGQGELFF	TGTGCCAGCAGCTTTGGGGAGGGCCAAGGGGAGCTGTTTTTT
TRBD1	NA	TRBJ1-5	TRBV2	CASSRTGGYQPQHF	TGTGCCAGCAGTCGGACAGGGGGCTATCAGCCCCAGCATTTT
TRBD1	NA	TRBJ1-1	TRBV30	CAWSREQGMNTEAFF	TGTGCCTGGAGTAGGGAACAGGGGATGAACACTGAAGCTTTCTTT
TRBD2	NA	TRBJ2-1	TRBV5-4	CASSLGSSGGYNEQFF	TGTGCCAGCAGCTTGGGATCTAGCGGGGGGTACAATGAGCAGTTCTTC
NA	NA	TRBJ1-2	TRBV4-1	CASSQDFAGFYGYTF	TGCGCCAGCAGCCAAGACTTTGCGGGGTTCTATGGCTACACCTTC
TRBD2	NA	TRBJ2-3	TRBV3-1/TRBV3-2	CASSQDLILRPSWGGSSTDTQYF	TGTGCCAGCAGCCAAGATTTGATTTTGCGCCCCAGCTGGGGGGGATCTAGCACAGATACGCAGTATTTT
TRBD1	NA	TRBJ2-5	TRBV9	CASSPRTGGADETQYF	TGTGCCAGCAGCCCTAGGACAGGGGGCGCGGATGAGACCCAGTACTTC
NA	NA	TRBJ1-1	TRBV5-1	CASSLAEGGGTEAFF	TGCGCCAGCAGCTTGGCCGAAGGGGGTGGCACTGAAGCTTTCTTT
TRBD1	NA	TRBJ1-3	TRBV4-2	CASSQDDRVQNTIYF	TGTGCCAGCAGCCAAGATGACAGGGTCCAGAACACCATATATTTT
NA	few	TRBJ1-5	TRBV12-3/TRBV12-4	CASSAQGGQPQHF	TGTGCCAGCAGCGCCCAGGGCGGACAGCCCCAGCATTTT
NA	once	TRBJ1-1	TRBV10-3	CAIKQGDTEAFF	TGTGCCATCAAACAGGGTGACACTGAAGCTTTCTTT
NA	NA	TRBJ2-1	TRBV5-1	CASSPTQGANRVEFF	TGCGCCAGCAGCCCTACACAGGGTGCTAATCGAGTTGAGTTCTTC
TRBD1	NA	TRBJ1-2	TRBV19	CASSPQGEHGYTF	TGTGCCAGTAGTCCACAGGGGGAGCATGGCTACACCTTC
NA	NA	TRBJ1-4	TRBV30	CAWSLIGGFNEKLFF	TGTGCCTGGAGTCTCATTGGGGGGTTTAATGAAAAACTGTTTTTT
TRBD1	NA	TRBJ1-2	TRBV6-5	CASRPTGGVYGYTF	TGTGCCAGCAGGCCTACAGGGGGAGTCTATGGCTACACCTTC
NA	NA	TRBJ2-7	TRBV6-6	CASSYSLQRVLEQYF	TGTGCCAGCAGTTATAGTTTGCAGCGGGTTCTCGAGCAGTACTTC
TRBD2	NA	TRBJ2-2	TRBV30	CAWSSGLAGAGELFF	TGTGCCTGGAGTAGTGGACTAGCGGGAGCCGGGGAGCTGTTTTTT
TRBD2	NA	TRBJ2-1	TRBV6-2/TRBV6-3	CASSELAGRYNEQFF	TGTGCCAGCAGCGAACTAGCGGGGAGATACAATGAGCAGTTCTTC
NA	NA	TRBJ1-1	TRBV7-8	CASSLVGRVTEAFF	TGTGCCAGCAGCTTAGTAGGCAGGGTCACTGAAGCTTTCTTT
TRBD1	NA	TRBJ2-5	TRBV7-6	CASSRDRGPQETQYF	TGTGCCAGCAGCAGGGACAGGGGCCCCCAAGAGACCCAGTACTTC
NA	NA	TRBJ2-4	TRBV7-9	CASSLESTGKNIQYF	TGTGCCAGCAGCTTAGAAAGCACAGGGAAAAACATTCAGTACTTC
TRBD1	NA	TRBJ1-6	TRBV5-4	CASSTGTGTGFNSPLHF	TGTGCCAGCAGCACCGGAACCGGGACAGGGTTTAATTCACCCCTCCACTTT
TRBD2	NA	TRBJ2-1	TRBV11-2	CAIKQRGGIYNEQFF	TGTGCCATAAAGCAGCGGGGGGGTATCTACAATGAGCAGTTCTTC
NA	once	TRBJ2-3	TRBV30	CAWSVHQDTQYF	TGTGCCTGGAGTGTACATCAAGATACGCAGTATTTT
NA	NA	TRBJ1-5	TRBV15	CATSRELGGGQPQHF	TGTGCCACCAGCAGAGAATTAGGAGGAGGTCAGCCCCAGCATTTT
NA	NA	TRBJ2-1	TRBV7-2	CASSFIMNEQFF	TGTGCCAGCAGCTTTATAATGAATGAGCAGTTCTTC
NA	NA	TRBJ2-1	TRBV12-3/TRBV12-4	CASSTNRDEQFF	TGTGCCAGCAGCACAAACAGGGATGAGCAGTTCTTC
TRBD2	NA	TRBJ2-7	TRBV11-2	CASSLALAGRDEQYF	TGTGCCAGCAGCTTAGCACTAGCGGGGCGAGACGAGCAGTACTTC
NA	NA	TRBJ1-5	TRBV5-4	CASSLSLGAGESQPQHF	TGTGCCAGCAGCCTATCCCTAGGGGCAGGGGAATCTCAGCCCCAGCATTTT
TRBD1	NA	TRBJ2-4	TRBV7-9	CASSSGTGSHIQYF	TGTGCCAGCAGCTCTGGGACAGGGAGTCACATTCAGTACTTC
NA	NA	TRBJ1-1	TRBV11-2	CASSSVSNTEAFF	TGTGCCAGCAGCTCTGTCAGTAACACTGAAGCTTTCTTT
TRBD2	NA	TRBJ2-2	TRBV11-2	CASSLRLADTTGELFF	TGTGCCAGCAGCTTGAGGCTAGCGGACACCACCGGGGAGCTGTTTTTT
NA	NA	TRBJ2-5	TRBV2	CASNILQETQYF	TGTGCCAGCAACATCCTCCAAGAGACCCAGTACTTC
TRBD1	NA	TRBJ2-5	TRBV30	CACSSTGLASQYF	TGTGCCTGTAGCTCGACAGGGTTGGCGTCCCAGTACTTC
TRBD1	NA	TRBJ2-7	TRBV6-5	CASSLTGENYEQYF	TGTGCCAGCAGTCTAACAGGGGAAAACTACGAGCAGTACTTC